The TCR beta chain described here comes from a study of T cells in Graves' hyperthyroidism and ophthalmopathy. Overall study findings and caveats: Appearing also in blood were most of the thyroid clonotypes expanded above 0.001. The model forecast ophthalmopathy, anticipating it by a median around 6.9 months before onset.

The CDR3 contains 14 residues. Germline CDR1 is SGHRS and CDR2 is YFSETQ. The sample holds one count of this clonotype. Its antigen is as yet unknown. A much more abundant neighbour one base away suggests this may be a read error. In patients aged 18 to 65, hyperthyroidism was newly diagnosed, with duration under 2 months. Uncontrolled infection, other autoimmune disease, pregnancy or lactation barred patients from enrollment. Template material for amplifying TCR beta CDR3 regions consisted of RNA transcripts. RT-PCR in the first round (using the HTBI primer set) targeted the TCR CDR3. TCRdb fed the multiplex PCR reads into MiXCR, producing one record per CDR3 protein. Here the sample spans 500,000 to 750,000 distinct CDR3 sequences, under 60% being singletons.

The clonotype comes from a woman between 18 and 29 years old with Graves' hyperthyroidism. The sample comprised peripheral blood or thyroid tissue (not recorded which). V is TRBV5-1 and J is TRBJ2-5, with TRBD1 matching 7 bases. CDR3: CASSSYDREQTQYF. For the CDR3, the DNA is TGTGCCAGCAGCTCGTACGACAGGGAACAGACCCAGTACTTC.